This note documents a single T cell receptor beta chain sequence. The entry originates in a study of cytomegalovirus exposure and HLA in healthy donors. Clones were read by immunoSEQ multiplex PCR, and TCRdb kept only the in-frame ones, dropping some. The repertoire includes some 61,000 clones, 95% to 98% of them detected once, and around 1.6% sits in the top ten. Trimming pared 0 bases from V and 5 bases from J, leaving 15 bases between. Germline V gene data show CDR1 as GTSNPN and CDR2 as SVGIG (reference sequence). The CDR3 consists of 15 residues. The chain couples TRBV30 to TRBJ2-3; possible D gene TRBD1, 6 bases. The sequencing sample was made of PBMCs. The source of this sequence is a woman in her late teens or twenties in good health and CMV-seropositive. The CDR3 is CAWSVTGLTGDTQYF. The CDR3 DNA sequence: TGTGCCTGGAGTGTGACAGGCCTAACGGGAGATACGCAGTATTTT.